The clone carrying this T cell receptor (beta chain) was seen repeatedly, ten times or more. Its specificity is not known. This record comes from a study of early T cells in non-severe SARS-CoV-2 infection. General study points: VDJdb matching, biased toward anti-spike CD8 responses, missed private and CD4 specificities.

Germline values: CDR1 LGHNA, CDR2 YNFKEQ. The CDR3 length is 14 residues. V dropped 4 bases and J dropped 8; count of bases not matched to a gene: 5. Individual cDNA molecules were tagged with unique molecular identifiers, the study reported. TCRdb itself ran the 5' RACE reads through MiXCR, one entry per CDR3 protein. The profile shows some 26,000 distinct CDR3 sequences, about 4.5% of them singletons. The sequence derives from an adult who was a healthcare worker with PCR-confirmed SARS-CoV-2 infection or an uninfected control (not recorded which). V and J are TRBV4-2 and TRBJ2-1; 10 nucleotides align to TRBD1. Input material: whole blood. Here the CDR3 reads CASSPGTGEDEQFF. CDR3 bases: TGTGCCAGCAGCCCAGGGACAGGGGAGGATGAGCAGTTCTTC.